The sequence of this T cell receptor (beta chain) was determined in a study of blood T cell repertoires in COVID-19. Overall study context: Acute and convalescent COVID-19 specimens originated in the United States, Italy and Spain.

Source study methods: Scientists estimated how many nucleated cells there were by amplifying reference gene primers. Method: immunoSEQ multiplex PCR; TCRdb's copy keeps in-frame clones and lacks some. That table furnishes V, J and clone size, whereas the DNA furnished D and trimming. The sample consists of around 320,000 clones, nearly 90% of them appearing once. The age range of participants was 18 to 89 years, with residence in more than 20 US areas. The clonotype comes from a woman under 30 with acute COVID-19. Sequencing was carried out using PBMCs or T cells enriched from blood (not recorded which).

This chain's CDR3 is CASSLVGGSYNEQFF. The CDR3 DNA follows: TGTGCCAGCAGCTTAGTAGGGGGCTCCTACAATGAGCAGTTCTTC. The chain is built from TRBV7-9 and TRBJ2-1; D perhaps matches TRBD1 (6 bases). Germline assignment: CDR1 SEHNR and CDR2 FQNEAQ (reference sequence). CDR3 length: 15 residues. V was clipped by 1 base and J by 0 bases, with 7 bases between them.